These 30 T cell receptor beta chains share one sample of origin, sequenced in a study of T cell responses to AZD1222 COVID-19 vaccine. This table comes from immunoSEQ multiplex PCR, and its TCRdb copy is limited to in-frame clones, with some not included. The sample includes approximately 150,000 clones, about 90% seen only once; the top ten take approximately 8%. Sequencing used peripheral blood, obtained 28 days after the second dose of the MenACWY control vaccine. The receptor set was obtained from an adult who received the MenACWY meningococcal vaccine as a control.

The chain combines TRBV3-1 (or the pseudogene TRBV3-2) with TRBJ1-1, with D possibly TRBD1 on 5 matching bases. The V gene lost 4 bases and the J gene lost 5 bases, with 17 bases spanning the gap. The CDR3 sequence is 15 residues long. Germline loops: CDR1 LGHDT, CDR2 YNNKEL (reference sequence). The CDR3 region has the DNA TGTGCCAGCAGCCCCTGGGGCAGGGATTGGACTGAAGCTTTCTTT. As protein: CASSPWGRDWTEAFF.

This clone was seen a single time. The chain recombines TRBV12-1 with TRBJ1-1; the D call TRBD1 from the table was never checked on the DNA. TRBV12-1 counts as a pseudogene. CDR3 length: 17 residues. CDR3 sequence (DNA): TGTGCCAGCAGCTTTTTTGTTCAGGGCAGGTTGAACACTGAAGCTTTCTTT. Translated: CASSFFVQGRLNTEAFF.

J is TRBJ1-1 and V is TRBV5-1; 8 nucleotides match TRBD1. V lost 4 bases to trimming and J lost 7 bases; unmatched junction nucleotides: 9. Germline loops: CDR1 SGHRS, CDR2 YFSETQ. The CDR3 loop spans 14 amino acids. CDR3 DNA: TGCGCCAGCAGCCCGATGGCAGGGGGCATTGAAGCTTTCTTT. It translates to CASSPMAGGIEAFF.

The V gene is TRBV19, the J gene TRBJ1-4; TRBD1 agrees at 7 bases. The CDR3 spans 14 residues. V lost 7 bases to trimming and J lost 2 bases; unmatched junction nucleotides: 4. Per germline, CDR1 LNHDA and CDR2 SQIVND (reference sequence). In DNA form, the CDR3 reads TGTGCCAGTAACCGACAGGGTACTAATGAAAAACTGTTTTTT. Amino acids: CASNRQGTNEKLFF.

The chain joins TRBV3-1 (or the pseudogene TRBV3-2) to TRBJ2-5; 9 bases map to TRBD2. J was trimmed by 3 bases and V by 1 base; bases with no gene match: 12. This CDR3 has 18 amino acids. Germline V lookup: CDR1 LGHDT, CDR2 YNNKEL (reference sequence). The CDR3 loop is CASSQGGGGGVGKETQYF. The CDR3 nucleotides read TGTGCCAGCAGCCAAGGTGGAGGCGGGGGGGTCGGAAAAGAGACCCAGTACTTC.

This clone was seen just once. The DNA for the CDR3 is TGTGCCAGCAGTTCGGGACAGGGGAGAACAGATACGCAGTATTTT. Its protein product is CASSSGQGRTDTQYF. V is TRBV6-2 or TRBV6-3 and J is TRBJ2-3, with 10 bases matching TRBD1. The CDR3 runs to 15 residues. CDR1 and CDR2 (germline): MNHEY, SVGEGT. The V segment lost 4 bases and the J segment 3 bases; nucleotides outside the gene matches: 4.

This chain connects TRBV19 to TRBJ1-6; TRBD1 aligns across 7 bases. Looked up from germline, CDR1 is LNHDA and CDR2 is SQIVND (reference sequence). CDR3 size: 16 residues. With 0 bases clipped from V and 10 bases from J, the junction kept 9 bases outside the gene matches. CDR3 protein: CASSIDPTGRGSPLHF. The CDR3 nucleotides are TGTGCCAGTAGTATAGATCCGACAGGGCGAGGGTCACCCCTCCACTTT.

The rearrangement uses TRBV7-2 and TRBJ1-1; the match to TRBD1 covers 7 bases. This CDR3 is built from 14 residues. Germline-derived CDR1 and CDR2 are SGHTA and FQGNSA. V dropped 4 bases and J dropped 5; count of bases not matched to a gene: 7. CDR3 amino acids: CASSSQGGNTEAFF. The DNA for the CDR3 is TGTGCCAGCAGCTCTCAGGGGGGGAATACTGAAGCTTTCTTT. Looking up the rest from reference TRBV7-2 and TRBJ1-1 gives the full variable domain: GAGVSQSPSNKVTEKGKDVELRCDPISGHTALYWYRQSLGQGLEFLIYFQGNSAPDKSGLPSDRFSAERTGGSVSTLTIQRTQQEDSAVYLCASSSQGGNTEAFFGQGTRLTVV.

This chain uses TRBV28 with TRBJ1-5; D gene ambiguous. V lost 6 bases, J lost 0 bases, and 6 bases lay in between. The germline gives CDR1 MDHEN, CDR2 SYDVKM. The CDR3 has 13 residues. The CDR3 reads CASRGYSNQPQHF. As DNA, the CDR3 is TGTGCCAGCAGGGGTTATAGCAATCAGCCCCAGCATTTT. Filled out from reference TRBV28 and TRBJ1-5, the complete variable domain reads DVKVTQSSRYLVKRTGEKVFLECVQDMDHENMFWYRQDPGLGLRLIYFSYDVKMKEKGDIPEGYSVSREKKERFSLILESASTNQTSMYLCASRGYSNQPQHFGDGTRLSIL.

The J gene is TRBJ1-4, the V gene TRBV30, with 8 bases lining up with TRBD1. The CDR3 runs to 15 residues. Germline V CDR1 and CDR2: GTSNPN, SVGIG (reference sequence). The V segment lost 2 bases and the J segment 5 bases; nucleotides outside the gene matches: 7. The CDR3 DNA is TGTGCCTGGAGTCGGGGACAGGATCCGAATGAAAAACTGTTTTTT. Encoded protein: CAWSRGQDPNEKLFF.

The chain employs TRBV7-2 and TRBJ2-7; weak D call: TRBD2 (6 bases). V lost 1 base, J lost 4 bases, and 17 bases lay in between. Germline CDR1 and CDR2: SGHTA and FQGNSA. The CDR3 totals 16 residues. CDR3 loop: CASSLDAGLSSYEQYF. CDR3 sequence (DNA): TGTGCCAGCAGCTTAGACGCGGGACTTTCCTCTTACGAGCAGTACTTC.

The chain recombines TRBV9 with TRBJ1-3; no reliable D call. This CDR3 has 14 amino acids. Trimming cost V 0 bases and J 7 bases, with 11 bases left between them. CDR1 is SGDLS and CDR2 is YYNGEE in the germline V gene. CDR3 in amino acids: CASSVDGKGNTIYF. CDR3 DNA sequence: TGTGCCAGCAGCGTAGATGGGAAAGGGAACACCATATATTTT.

This clone was observed a single time. The rearrangement joins TRBV28 to TRBJ2-7; either TRBD1 or TRBD2 may supply D (7 bases each). This CDR3 comprises 14 residues. V gave up 5 bases and J gave up 5 bases, with 16 bases separating them. CDR1 and CDR2 from the germline V gene are MDHEN and SYDVKM. The DNA of the CDR3 is TGTGCCAGCAGTCAGGGGGGGGCGGTCCACGAGCAGTACTTC. It yields the protein CASSQGGAVHEQYF.

The CDR3 loop reads CASTRTTGINEKLFF. The CDR3 bases are TGTGCCAGTACCCGCACGACAGGGATTAATGAAAAACTGTTTTTT. The chain couples TRBV19 to TRBJ1-4; TRBD1 matches 7 bases. CDR1 is LNHDA and CDR2 is SQIVND in the germline V gene (reference sequence). There are 15 residues in the CDR3. V lost 7 bases, J lost 4 bases, and 9 bases stayed unmatched.

The chain has TRBV7-2 and TRBJ2-5, with D possibly being TRBD2 (6 bases). V lost 0 bases and J 3 bases, leaving 8 bases between the germline ends. The CDR3 consists of 14 residues. Germline V gene data show CDR1 as SGHTA and CDR2 as FQGNSA. CDR3 protein: CASSLAGLKETQYF. The CDR3 bases are TGTGCCAGCAGCTTAGCGGGACTCAAAGAGACCCAGTACTTC.

CDR3 DNA sequence: TGTGCCAGCAGCCCAGGGCGAGGACAGCCCCAGCATTTT. Translated, it gives CASSPGRGQPQHF. J is TRBJ1-5 and V is TRBV3-1 (or the pseudogene TRBV3-2); TRBD1 is a possible D gene (5 bases). CDR1 LGHDT and CDR2 YNNKEL come from the germline V gene (reference sequence). There are 13 residues in the CDR3. V shed 4 bases and J shed 7 bases, with 11 bases lying between them.

V is TRBV19 and J is TRBJ2-7; 9 bases agree with TRBD1. The V gene end was trimmed by 7 bases and the J gene end by 6 bases; junction bases not matched to a gene: 10. Germline lookup yields CDR1 LNHDA and CDR2 SQIVND (reference sequence). This CDR3 has 14 amino acids. The CDR3 DNA reads as TGTGCCAGTACGGGACAGGGCGGTCTGAGCGAGCAGTACTTC. Its translation is CASTGQGGLSEQYF.

The V and J genes are TRBV27 and TRBJ1-5; possible D gene TRBD1, 5 bases. The CDR3 has 17 amino acids. Germline values: CDR1 MNHEY, CDR2 SMNVEV (reference sequence). V lost 4 bases to trimming and J lost 5 bases, with 21 bases between them. CDR3 in DNA: TGTGCCAGCAGTTCAACCACGGGACGTTTTTCTTATCAGCCCCAGCATTTT. This translates into CASSSTTGRFSYQPQHF.

About this clone: One end of the junction varies from germline; a read error may be responsible. The chain employs TRBV6-1 and TRBJ2-7, with 9 positions matching TRBD2. CDR1 and CDR2 from the germline V gene are MNHNS and SASEGT. The CDR3 totals 15 residues. The CDR3 DNA sequence: TGTGCCAGCAGTCGTAATAGCGGGGGTGAATACGAACAGTACTTC. Translation: CASSRNSGGEYEQYF.

The V gene is TRBV19, the J gene TRBJ2-7, with a tentative D call TRBD1 (5 bases). The CDR3 length is 14 residues. The V gene lost 1 base and the J gene lost 3 bases, with 10 bases spanning the gap. CDR1 LNHDA and CDR2 SQIVND come from the germline V gene (reference sequence). The CDR3 DNA follows: TGTGCCAGTAGTATAGGTGGACATAACTACGAGCAGTACTTC. As protein: CASSIGGHNYEQYF.

The rearrangement links TRBV7-9 to TRBJ2-6; no clear D gene. The CDR3 length is 13 residues. Deletions cut 3 bases from V and 4 bases from J, with 4 bases between. Looked up from germline, CDR1 is SEHNR and CDR2 is FQNEAQ (reference sequence). Here the CDR3 DNA reads TGTGCCAGCAGCTTCGCCGGGGCCAACGTCCTGACTTTC. Amino acid sequence: CASSFAGANVLTF.

The J gene is TRBJ1-4, the V gene TRBV2; TRBD1 aligns across 8 bases. Looked up from germline, CDR1 is SNHLY and CDR2 is FYNNEI. CDR3 length: 14 residues. V was pared by 7 bases and J by 7 bases, with 8 bases of the junction left unmatched. The chain's CDR3 is CASNPTGALEKLFF. For the CDR3, the DNA is TGTGCCAGCAATCCGACAGGGGCGCTTGAAAAACTGTTTTTT.

This clone was picked up one time. The chain combines TRBV10-2 with TRBJ2-7, with TRBD1 matching 7 bases. Looked up from germline, CDR1 is WSHSY and CDR2 is SAAADI. The CDR3 loop spans 12 amino acids. V gave up 8 bases and J gave up 6 bases; unmatched junction bases: 7. The chain's CDR3 is CASLLTGSEQYF. The CDR3 DNA reads TGCGCCAGCCTCCTGACAGGGTCCGAGCAGTACTTC.

The CDR3 sequence: CASSGGQGFGHTEAFF. CDR3 nucleotide sequence: TGCGCCAGCAGTGGGGGACAGGGGTTTGGGCACACTGAAGCTTTCTTT. The gene calls are TRBV10-2 and TRBJ1-1, with 10 positions matching TRBD1. Looked up from germline, CDR1 is WSHSY and CDR2 is SAAADI. Unmatched junction bases numbered 8, after V lost 4 bases and J lost 3 bases. The CDR3 sequence is 16 residues long.

The rearrangement uses TRBV10-3 and TRBJ2-7; D gene unclear. The CDR3 has 13 residues. V was cut by 10 bases and J by 0 bases, with 13 bases left in between. CDR1 ENHRY and CDR2 SYGVKD come from the germline V gene. The CDR3 region is CATRTGSSYEQYF. The CDR3 bases are TGTGCCACCAGGACGGGCAGCTCCTACGAGCAGTACTTC.

V usage is TRBV14 and J usage is TRBJ2-3; D not resolved. The CDR3 contains 11 residues. Trimming took off 4 bases at V and 4 bases at J, with 3 bases between the two ends. Looked up from germline, CDR1 is SGHDN and CDR2 is FVKESK. This CDR3 is CASSPSDTQYF. The CDR3 nucleotides read TGTGCCAGCAGCCCTTCAGATACGCAGTATTTT.

This chain's CDR3 is CASSFSPDSFFHGYTF. In DNA form, the CDR3 reads TGCGCCAGCAGCTTTTCCCCGGACAGTTTTTTTCATGGCTACACCTTC. The V call is TRBV5-1, the J call TRBJ1-2; D might be TRBD1 (6 bases). V was shortened by 2 bases and J by 6 bases, with 20 bases between the two germline ends. The CDR3 runs 16 residues. The germline V gene has CDR1 SGHRS and CDR2 YFSETQ.

The genes are TRBV28 and TRBJ2-5; D ambiguous. CDR1 is MDHEN and CDR2 is SYDVKM in the germline V gene. The CDR3 consists of 12 residues. V lost 8 bases to trimming and J lost 2 bases, with 9 bases between them. CDR3 in amino acids: CASAIRQETQYF. The CDR3 nucleotides are TGTGCCAGCGCCATTAGGCAAGAGACCCAGTACTTC. The entire variable domain, with the rest obtained from reference TRBV28 and TRBJ2-5, is as follows: DVKVTQSSRYLVKRTGEKVFLECVQDMDHENMFWYRQDPGLGLRLIYFSYDVKMKEKGDIPEGYSVSREKKERFSLILESASTNQTSMYLCASAIRQETQYFGPGTRLLVL.

The CDR3 here is CSVLGTGYSYEQYF. DNA for the CDR3: TGCAGCGTTCTTGGTACAGGATACTCCTACGAGCAGTACTTC. V is TRBV29-1 and J is TRBJ2-7; D possibly corresponds to TRBD1 (5 bases). The germline V gene encodes CDR1 SQVTM and CDR2 ANQGSEA. V gave up 5 bases and J gave up 0 bases, with 14 bases separating them. CDR3 length: 14 residues.

The chain has TRBV5-1 and TRBJ1-3; D remains unclear. CDR1 and CDR2 (germline): SGHRS, YFSETQ. The germline V and J ends were trimmed by 0 bases and 2 bases, with 18 bases remaining between them. The CDR3 sequence is 18 residues long. CDR3 sequence (DNA): TGCGCCAGCAGCTTGGAGCAGTTACGGCTTCTAACTGGAAACACCATATATTTT. Protein: CASSLEQLRLLTGNTIYF.